This entry lists 28 T cell receptor beta chains sequenced from one sample in a study of spatial heterogeneity in lung cancer. TCRdb used MiXCR to reprocess the 5' RACE reads, holding one entry per CDR3 protein. Among roughly 11,000 distinct CDR3 sequences listed, about 17% were seen once. Stated time point: sample taken at primary tumor resection. Whole RNA from tumor, nontumor lung or frozen PBMC was sequenced unsorted. Sample: PBMCs, taken at surgery. Receptors were obtained from a male donor with early-stage non-small cell lung cancer.

In this sample, this clonotype turned up many times. J is TRBJ2-3 and V is TRBV6-6; TRBD2 matches 11 bases. CDR1 and CDR2 from the germline V gene are MNHNY and SVGAGI (reference sequence). With 2 bases clipped from V and 2 bases from J, the junction kept 3 bases outside the gene matches. CDR3 length: 16 residues. CDR3 nucleotides: TGTGCCAGCAGTTACCCTAGCGGGAGGACCACAGATACGCAGTATTTT. Amino acids: CASSYPSGRTTDTQYF.

This clonotype showed up many times. The V call is TRBV29-1, the J call TRBJ2-7; no clear D gene. The CDR3 has 13 amino acids. Deletions cut 4 bases from V and 0 bases from J, with 10 bases between. Germline V CDR1 and CDR2: SQVTM, ANQGSEA. The CDR3 region is CSVAFFSSYEQYF. The CDR3 bases are TGCAGCGTTGCTTTTTTTAGCTCCTACGAGCAGTACTTC.

Note on this clonotype: This may be a read error, as it is one base from a much larger clone. This chain joins TRBV2 and TRBJ2-7; tentatively, D is TRBD1 (6 bases). Germline-derived CDR1 and CDR2 are SNHLY and FYNNEI. Trimming stripped 6 bases from V and 3 bases from J, with 18 bases between. This CDR3 has 15 amino acids. CDR3 region: CASREKQGWGYEQYF. Here the CDR3 DNA reads TGTGCCAGCAGGGAGAAACAGGGATGGGGCTACGAGCAGTACTTC. The variable domain in full, with the rest retrieved from reference TRBV2 and TRBJ2-7, is EPEVTQTPSHQVTQMGQEVILRCVPISNHLYFYWYRQILGQKVEFLVSFYNNEISEKSEIFDDQFSVERPDGSNFTLKIRSTKLEDSAMYFCASREKQGWGYEQYFGPGTRLTVT.

This clonotype has only a few counts. V gene TRBV3-1 combines with J gene TRBJ2-7, with D hard to call. Looked up from germline, CDR1 is LGHDT and CDR2 is YNNKEL (reference sequence). V was cut by 0 bases and J by 6 bases, with 12 bases left in between. This CDR3 has 14 residues. CDR3: CASSQDTITSEQYF. In DNA form, the CDR3 reads TGTGCCAGCAGCCAAGATACTATTACCTCCGAGCAGTACTTC.

Many counts were recorded for this clonotype. The V and J genes are TRBV6-2 or TRBV6-3 and TRBJ2-7; TRBD2 might be the D (5 bases). Germline CDR1 reads MNHEY; CDR2 reads SVGEGT. The CDR3 has 16 amino acids. Trimming stripped 2 bases from V and 0 bases from J, with 14 bases between. In nucleotides, the CDR3 is TGTGCCAGCAGTTACGAGGGCGGAAGGAGCTCCTACGAGCAGTACTTC. Translation gives CASSYEGGRSSYEQYF.

The chain uses TRBV7-9 and TRBJ2-5; possible D gene TRBD2, 6 bases. The V and J ends lost 2 bases and 3 bases respectively, with 22 bases between them. The CDR3 sequence is 18 residues long. Germline V gene lookup returns CDR1 SEHNR and CDR2 FQNEAQ (reference sequence). CDR3 DNA sequence: TGTGCCAGCAGCTTAAGTCGGTCGGGAATTAGCGGCAAAGAGACCCAGTACTTC. Protein: CASSLSRSGISGKETQYF.

This clonotype was counted many times. The V gene is TRBV20-1, the J gene TRBJ1-5, with 7 bases aligning to TRBD1. Germline CDR1 DFQATT, CDR2 SNEGSKA (reference sequence). The CDR3 length is 13 residues. With 3 bases clipped from V and 6 bases from J, the junction kept 5 bases outside the gene matches. The CDR3 nucleotides are TGCAGTGCTAGCGGGACAGCTCTTCAGCCCCAGCATTTT. Residues: CSASGTALQPQHF.

This clonotype was recorded a few times. The rearrangement joins TRBV2 to TRBJ2-3; D gene uncertain. The CDR3 sequence is 13 residues long. Germline lookup yields CDR1 SNHLY and CDR2 FYNNEI. Deletions cut 8 bases from V and 0 bases from J, with 9 bases between. CDR3 protein: CASVLDSTDTQYF. The CDR3 DNA sequence: TGTGCCAGCGTGCTAGACAGCACAGATACGCAGTATTTT.

This clonotype occurred many times. The gene calls are TRBV5-1 and TRBJ2-1; D is uncertain. This CDR3 is built from 14 residues. The V gene's germline CDR1 is SGHRS and CDR2 YFSETQ. Trimming took 0 bases from V and 7 from J, leaving 11 bases between them. DNA for the CDR3: TGCGCCAGCAGCTTGGGGATGACGGGTAATGAGCAGTTCTTC. Its translation: CASSLGMTGNEQFF.

The V call is TRBV20-1, the J call TRBJ2-7; 9 bases fit TRBD1. The germline CDR1 and CDR2 sequences are DFQATT and SNEGSKA (reference sequence). V dropped 6 bases and J dropped 5; count of bases not matched to a gene: 2. The CDR3 covers 11 residues. This chain's CDR3 is CSARTGDEQYF. For the CDR3, the DNA is TGCAGTGCAAGGACAGGGGACGAGCAGTACTTC.

This clonotype qualifies as medium-sized (0.01 to 0.1%). This sequence joins TRBV19 and TRBJ2-2, with D perhaps matching TRBD1 or TRBD2 (5 bases each). The length of the CDR3 is 15 residues. CDR1 and CDR2 from the germline V gene are LNHDA and SQIVND (reference sequence). Trimming removed 3 bases from V and 0 bases from J, with 8 bases in between. CDR3 sequence: CASSIGAANTGELFF. As DNA, the CDR3 is TGTGCCAGTAGTATCGGGGCAGCGAACACCGGGGAGCTGTTTTTT.

This clonotype showed up just once. This clone may be a read error of a much larger clone one base away. V gene TRBV28 combines with J gene TRBJ2-7, with 9 bases identical to TRBD1. Germline loops: CDR1 MDHEN, CDR2 SYDVKM. This CDR3 region has 14 residues. J lost 2 bases, V lost 10 bases, and 9 bases had no gene match. CDR3 nucleotide sequence: TGTGCCACCATGGGGACAGGGTTTCCCTACGAGCAGTACTTC. Its protein is CATMGTGFPYEQYF.

This clonotype was found many times. This chain joins TRBV18 and TRBJ2-1; 10 positions agree with TRBD2. V trimming: 2 bases; J trimming: 7 bases; junction bases outside the gene matches: 8. CDR1 and CDR2 (germline): KGHSH, LQKENI. CDR3 length: 16 amino acids. CDR3 coding DNA: TGTGCCAGCTCACCAGGACTAGCGGCGCCGGATAATGAGCAGTTCTTC. Translation gives CASSPGLAAPDNEQFF.

This clonotype has only a few counts. The chain has TRBV6-2 or TRBV6-3 and TRBJ1-5, with TRBD1 identical over 7 bases. V lost 7 bases to trimming and J lost 6 bases; unmatched junction nucleotides: 6. Per germline, CDR1 MNHEY and CDR2 SVGEGT. This CDR3 is built from 13 residues. The CDR3 region is CASTDRAGQPQHF. Written as DNA, the CDR3 is TGTGCCAGCACCGACAGGGCTGGTCAGCCCCAGCATTTT.

The rearrangement links TRBV27 to TRBJ2-7; 10 bases agree with TRBD2. Germline V gene lookup returns CDR1 MNHEY and CDR2 SMNVEV (reference sequence). With 7 bases clipped from V and 5 bases from J, the junction kept 11 bases outside the gene matches. The CDR3 loop spans 15 amino acids. The CDR3 DNA is TGTGCCAGCAAAATCGTAGCGGGAGGAATCGACGAGCAGTACTTC. It yields the protein CASKIVAGGIDEQYF.

In this sample, this clonotype turned up many times. The chain uses TRBV28 and TRBJ2-7; maybe TRBD2 (7 bases). The CDR3 is 15 amino acids. Trimming stripped 7 bases from V and 3 bases from J, with 19 bases between. The germline gives CDR1 MDHEN, CDR2 SYDVKM. Here the CDR3 reads CASTERGGARYEQYF. CDR3 sequence (DNA): TGTGCCAGCACTGAGAGAGGGGGGGCTCGCTACGAGCAGTACTTC.

There are a few counts of this clonotype. The J gene is TRBJ2-5, the V gene TRBV4-1; no definite D call. V was shortened by 4 bases and J by 6 bases, with 21 bases between the two germline ends. The CDR3 has 16 residues. Germline values: CDR1 MGHRA, CDR2 YSYEKL. CDR3 nucleotides: TGCGCCAGCAGCCCCCACCCACGCGGTTCCGCACAGACCCAGTACTTC. Translated: CASSPHPRGSAQTQYF.

In its sample, this clonotype was seen many times. The chain employs TRBV5-5 and TRBJ1-2, with TRBD1 matching over 9 bases. The CDR3 totals 14 residues. With V trimmed by 4 bases and J by 7 bases, 8 bases remained unmatched. Germline CDR1 and CDR2: SGHKS and YYEKEE (reference sequence). CDR3 DNA: TGTGCCAGCAGCCTTACGACAGGGGGTAGTGGCTACACCTTC. It yields the protein CASSLTTGGSGYTF.

The chain has TRBV23-1 and TRBJ2-3, with TRBD1 matching 9 bases. TRBV23-1 is reported as an ORF; its role is uncertain. The CDR3 spans 15 residues. With 4 bases clipped from V and 2 bases from J, the junction kept 4 bases outside the gene matches. CDR3 amino acids: CASSRRTGATDTQYF. The DNA for the CDR3 is TGCGCCAGCAGTCGCAGGACAGGGGCCACAGATACGCAGTATTTT.

This clonotype was observed at least ten times. J is TRBJ2-5 and V is TRBV7-9; 8 nucleotides match TRBD2. Germline values: CDR1 SEHNR, CDR2 FQNEAQ (reference sequence). Germline trimming cut 1 base from V and 2 bases from J; bases unmatched to any gene: 6. The CDR3 totals 16 residues. The CDR3 DNA follows: TGTGCCAGCAGCTTAGGGAGTAGCGGGATACAAGAGACCCAGTACTTC. As protein: CASSLGSSGIQETQYF.

V and J are TRBV20-1 and TRBJ1-2, with 7 bases matching TRBD1. CDR3 length: 11 residues. Trimming cost V 6 bases and J 6 bases; bases outside gene matches: 4. Germline values: CDR1 DFQATT, CDR2 SNEGSKA (reference sequence). CDR3 in DNA: TGCAGTGCCGGGACAGCAGATGGCTACACCTTC. It translates to CSAGTADGYTF.

This clonotype was counted a few times. The rearrangement joins TRBV10-3 to TRBJ1-6; TRBD1 matches at 7 bases. CDR1 is ENHRY and CDR2 is SYGVKD in the germline V gene. Losses at the gene ends were 3 bases for V and 7 bases for J; bases not matched to a gene: 9. The length of the CDR3 is 16 residues. The CDR3 region has the DNA TGTGCCATCAGTGACTTTGAGACAGGGTACAATTCACCCCTCCACTTT. It is translated as CAISDFETGYNSPLHF.

There are many counts of this clonotype. J is TRBJ2-1 and V is TRBV3-1; D might be TRBD2 (5 bases). The CDR3 has 13 amino acids. V was cut by 1 base and J by 8 bases, with 9 bases left in between. Looked up from germline, CDR1 is LGHDT and CDR2 is YNNKEL (reference sequence). CDR3 protein: CASSQVRRDEQFF. The CDR3 region has the DNA TGTGCCAGCAGCCAAGTCAGGCGGGATGAGCAGTTCTTC.

This clonotype was observed a handful of times. The CDR3 loop reads CASSYPPGTGREKLFF. For the CDR3, the DNA is TGTGCCAGCAGTTACCCCCCCGGGACAGGGCGTGAAAAACTGTTTTTT. The genes are TRBV6-6 and TRBJ1-4; TRBD1 matches at 9 bases. After removal of 2 bases from V and 7 bases from J, the junction contained 8 bases not matched to a gene. This CDR3 contains 16 residues. CDR1 MNHNY and CDR2 SVGAGI come from the germline V gene (reference sequence).

V gene TRBV7-2 combines with J gene TRBJ2-1, with D possibly TRBD2 on 6 matching bases. V was cut by 3 bases and J by 7 bases, with 19 bases left in between. From germline, CDR1 is SGHTA and CDR2 FQGNSA. This CDR3 has 16 residues. The CDR3: CASSFGLGGKRNEQFF. CDR3 in DNA: TGTGCCAGCAGCTTCGGGCTGGGCGGGAAAAGGAATGAGCAGTTCTTC.

This clonotype was counted at least ten times. The chain links TRBV28 to TRBJ1-1, with D possibly being TRBD1 (6 bases). Germline CDR1 and CDR2: MDHEN and SYDVKM. This CDR3 is 13 amino acids long. Trimming cost V 7 bases and J 1 base, with 10 bases left between them. The chain's CDR3 is CASTLTGNTEAFF. CDR3 in DNA: TGTGCCAGCACCTTGACAGGGAACACTGAAGCTTTCTTT.

The genes are TRBV6-5 and TRBJ2-2; D gene uncertain. Germline CDR1 MNHEY, CDR2 SVGAGI. The CDR3 totals 16 residues. V gave up 0 bases and J gave up 0 bases, with 8 bases separating them. As DNA, the CDR3 is TGTGCCAGCAGTTACTCGATCAGGTCGAACACCGGGGAGCTGTTTTTT. Translating it yields CASSYSIRSNTGELFF.

The chain has TRBV12-3 or TRBV12-4 and TRBJ1-2; the D gene is possibly TRBD1 (5 bases). The ends were cut back, 3 bases at V and 6 bases at J, with 8 bases in the middle. The CDR3 length is 12 residues. CDR3 in DNA: TGTGCCAGCAGTTTCACAGGAAATGGCTACACCTTC. It yields the protein CASSFTGNGYTF.